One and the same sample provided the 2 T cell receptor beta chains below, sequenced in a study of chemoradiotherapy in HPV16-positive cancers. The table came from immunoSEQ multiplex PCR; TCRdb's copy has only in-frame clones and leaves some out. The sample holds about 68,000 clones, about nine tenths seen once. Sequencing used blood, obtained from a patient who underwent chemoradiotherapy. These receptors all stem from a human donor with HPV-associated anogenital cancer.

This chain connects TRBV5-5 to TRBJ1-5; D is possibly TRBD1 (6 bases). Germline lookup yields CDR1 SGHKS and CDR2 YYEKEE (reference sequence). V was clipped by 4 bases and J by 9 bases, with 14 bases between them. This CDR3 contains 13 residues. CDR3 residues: CASSIHQDRPQHF. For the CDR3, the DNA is TGTGCCAGCAGCATTCATCAGGACAGGCCCCAGCATTTT. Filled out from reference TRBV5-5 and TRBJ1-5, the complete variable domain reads DAGVTQSPTHLIKTRGQQVTLRCSPISGHKSVSWYQQVLGQGPQFIFQYYEKEERGRGNFPDRFSARQFPNYSSELNVNALLLGDSALYLCASSIHQDRPQHFGDGTRLSIL.

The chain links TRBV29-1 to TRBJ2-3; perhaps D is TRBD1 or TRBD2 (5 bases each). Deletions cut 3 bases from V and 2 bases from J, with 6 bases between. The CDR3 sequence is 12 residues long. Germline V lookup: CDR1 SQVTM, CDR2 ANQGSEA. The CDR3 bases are TGCAGCGTTGATGGGACCACAGATACGCAGTATTTT. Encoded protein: CSVDGTTDTQYF.